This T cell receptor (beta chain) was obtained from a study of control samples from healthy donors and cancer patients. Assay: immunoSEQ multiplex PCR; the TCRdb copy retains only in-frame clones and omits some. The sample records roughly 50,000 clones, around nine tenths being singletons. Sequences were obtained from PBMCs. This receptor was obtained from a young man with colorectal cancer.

The CDR3 region has the DNA TGTGCCAGCAGCTTAGTTCGGCGGGGGCTCAGCACCGGGGAGCTGTTTTTT. As protein: CASSLVRRGLSTGELFF. The chain carries TRBV7-8 and TRBJ2-2; maybe TRBD2 (7 bases). Trimming shortened V by 1 base and J by 4 bases, and 16 bases separated the two germline ends. The CDR3 loop spans 17 amino acids. CDR1 and CDR2 from the germline V gene are SGHVS and FQNEAQ.